This note documents a single T cell receptor beta chain sequence. This record belongs to a study of beta chain features in type 1 diabetes. Of the isolated RNA, all was reverse transcribed, and so the sequenced material was expressed TCRB transcripts. Data came from immunoSEQ multiplex PCR; TCRdb stores just in-frame clones and leaves some out. The data show under 200,000 clones, less than 9.5% seen once. The CDR3 spans 13 residues. Trimming stripped 6 bases from V and 4 bases from J, with 15 bases between. Germline lookup yields CDR1 SQVTM and CDR2 ANQGSEA. Each sorted fraction was over 95% pure. The chain employs TRBV29-1 and TRBJ1-2; D gene unclear. Specimen: central memory CD4+ T cells from blood. This clonotype was obtained from a woman between 18 and 29 years old in good health. CDR3 sequence reads: CSVPWTGGYGYTF. CDR3 in DNA: TGCAGCGTCCCTTGGACCGGAGGCTATGGCTACACCTTC.